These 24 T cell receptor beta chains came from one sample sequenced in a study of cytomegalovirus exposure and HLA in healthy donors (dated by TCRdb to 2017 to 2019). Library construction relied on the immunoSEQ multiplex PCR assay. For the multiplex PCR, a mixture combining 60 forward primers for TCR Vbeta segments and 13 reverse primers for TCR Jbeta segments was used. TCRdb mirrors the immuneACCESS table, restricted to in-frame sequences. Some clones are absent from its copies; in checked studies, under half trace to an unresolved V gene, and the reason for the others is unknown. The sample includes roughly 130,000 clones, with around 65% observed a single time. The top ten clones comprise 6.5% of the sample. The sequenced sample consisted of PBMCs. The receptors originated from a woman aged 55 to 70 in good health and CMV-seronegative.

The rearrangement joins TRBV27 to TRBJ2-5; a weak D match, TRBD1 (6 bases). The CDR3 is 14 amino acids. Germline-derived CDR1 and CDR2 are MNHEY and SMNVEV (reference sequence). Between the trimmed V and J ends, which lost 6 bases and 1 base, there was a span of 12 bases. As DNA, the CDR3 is TGTGCCAGCAGCAGGGGCATAGCCCAAGAGACCCAGTACTTC. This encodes CASSRGIAQETQYF.

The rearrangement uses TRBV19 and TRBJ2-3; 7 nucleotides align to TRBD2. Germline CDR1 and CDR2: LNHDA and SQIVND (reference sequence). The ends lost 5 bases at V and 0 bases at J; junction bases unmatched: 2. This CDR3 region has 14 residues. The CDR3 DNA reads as TGTGCCAGTAGTTCTAGCGGTAGCACAGATACGCAGTATTTT. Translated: CASSSSGSTDTQYF.

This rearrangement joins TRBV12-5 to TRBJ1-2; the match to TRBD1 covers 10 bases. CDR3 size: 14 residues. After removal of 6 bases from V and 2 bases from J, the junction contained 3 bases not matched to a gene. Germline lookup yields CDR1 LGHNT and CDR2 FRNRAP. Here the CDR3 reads CASGRTGGNYGYTF. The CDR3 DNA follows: TGTGCTAGTGGACGGACAGGGGGAAACTATGGCTACACCTTC.

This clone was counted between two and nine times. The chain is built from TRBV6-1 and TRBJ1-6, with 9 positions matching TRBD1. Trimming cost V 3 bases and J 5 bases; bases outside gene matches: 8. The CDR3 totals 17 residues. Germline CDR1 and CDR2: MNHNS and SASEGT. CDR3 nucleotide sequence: TGTGCCAGCAGTGATTTACCGGGACAGGGAGATAATTCACCCCTCCACTTT. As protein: CASSDLPGQGDNSPLHF.

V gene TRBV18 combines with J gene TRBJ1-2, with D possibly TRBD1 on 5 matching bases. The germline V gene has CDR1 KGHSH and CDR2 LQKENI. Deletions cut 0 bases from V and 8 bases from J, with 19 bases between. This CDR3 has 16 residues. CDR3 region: CASSPPSQASALGYTF. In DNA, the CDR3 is TGTGCCAGCTCACCACCGTCACAGGCGTCCGCGCTGGGCTACACCTTC.

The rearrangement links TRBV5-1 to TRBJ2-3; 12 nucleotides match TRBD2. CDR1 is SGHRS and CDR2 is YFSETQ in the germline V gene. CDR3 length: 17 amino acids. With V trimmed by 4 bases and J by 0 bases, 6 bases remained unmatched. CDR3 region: CASSAGLAGISTDTQYF. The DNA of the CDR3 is TGCGCCAGCAGCGCTGGACTAGCGGGAATTAGCACAGATACGCAGTATTTT.

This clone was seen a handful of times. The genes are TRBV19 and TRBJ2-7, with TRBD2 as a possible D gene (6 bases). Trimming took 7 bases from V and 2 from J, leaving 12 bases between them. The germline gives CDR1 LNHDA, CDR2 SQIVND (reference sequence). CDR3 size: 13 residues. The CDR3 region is CASIRGMAYEQYF. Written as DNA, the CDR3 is TGTGCCAGTATTCGCGGGATGGCCTACGAGCAGTACTTC. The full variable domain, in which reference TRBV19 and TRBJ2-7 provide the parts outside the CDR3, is DGGITQSPKYLFRKEGQNVTLSCEQNLNHDAMYWYRQDPGQGLRLIYYSQIVNDFQKGDIAEGYSVSREKKESFPLTVTSAQKNPTAFYLCASIRGMAYEQYFGPGTRLTVT.

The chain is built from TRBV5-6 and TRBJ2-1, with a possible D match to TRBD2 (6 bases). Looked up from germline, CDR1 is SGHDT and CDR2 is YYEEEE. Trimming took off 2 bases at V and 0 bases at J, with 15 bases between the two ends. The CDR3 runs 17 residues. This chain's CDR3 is CASSFDGTFDSYNEQFF. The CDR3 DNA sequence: TGTGCCAGCAGCTTCGACGGGACTTTTGACTCCTACAATGAGCAGTTCTTC.

The CDR3 DNA is TGTGCCAGCACCCCCGGGACAAACTACCAAGAGACCCAGTACTTC. It yields the protein CASTPGTNYQETQYF. The chain recombines TRBV5-8 with TRBJ2-5; D is perhaps TRBD1 (6 bases). V dropped 6 bases and J dropped 0 bases, with 15 bases sitting between them. Germline CDR1 is SGHTS and CDR2 is YDEGEE. The CDR3 extends over 15 amino acids.

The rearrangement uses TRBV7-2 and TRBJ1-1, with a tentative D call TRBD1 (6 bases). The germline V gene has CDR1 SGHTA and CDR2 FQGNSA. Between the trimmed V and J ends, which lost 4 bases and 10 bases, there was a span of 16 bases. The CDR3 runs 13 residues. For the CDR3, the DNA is TGTGCCAGCAGCTCTACAGGGCCTCCCGGAGCTTTCTTT. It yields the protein CASSSTGPPGAFF.

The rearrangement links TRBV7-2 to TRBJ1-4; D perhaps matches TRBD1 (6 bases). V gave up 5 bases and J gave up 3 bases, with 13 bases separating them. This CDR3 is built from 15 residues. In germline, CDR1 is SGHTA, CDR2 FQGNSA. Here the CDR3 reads CASSVGGRANEKLFF. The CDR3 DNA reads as TGTGCCAGCAGCGTAGGGGGGAGGGCTAATGAAAAACTGTTTTTT.

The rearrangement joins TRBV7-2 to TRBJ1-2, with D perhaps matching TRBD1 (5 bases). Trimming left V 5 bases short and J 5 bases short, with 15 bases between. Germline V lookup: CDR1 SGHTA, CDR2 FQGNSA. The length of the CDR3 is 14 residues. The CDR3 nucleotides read TGTGCCAGCAGCCAAGGCAGGGAATGGTATGGCTACACCTTC. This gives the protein CASSQGREWYGYTF.

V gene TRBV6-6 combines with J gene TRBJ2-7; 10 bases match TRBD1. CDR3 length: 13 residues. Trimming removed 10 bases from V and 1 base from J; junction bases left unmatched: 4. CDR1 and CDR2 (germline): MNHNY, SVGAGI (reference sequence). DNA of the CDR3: TGTGCCACCGGACAGGGGGGATCCTACGAGCAGTACTTC. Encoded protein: CATGQGGSYEQYF.

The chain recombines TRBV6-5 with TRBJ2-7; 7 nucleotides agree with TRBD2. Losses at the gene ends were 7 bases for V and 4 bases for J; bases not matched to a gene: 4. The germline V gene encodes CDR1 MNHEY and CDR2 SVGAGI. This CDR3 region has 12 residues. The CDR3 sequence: CASKGGSYEQYF. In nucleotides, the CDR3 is TGTGCCAGCAAGGGCGGGAGTTACGAGCAGTACTTC.

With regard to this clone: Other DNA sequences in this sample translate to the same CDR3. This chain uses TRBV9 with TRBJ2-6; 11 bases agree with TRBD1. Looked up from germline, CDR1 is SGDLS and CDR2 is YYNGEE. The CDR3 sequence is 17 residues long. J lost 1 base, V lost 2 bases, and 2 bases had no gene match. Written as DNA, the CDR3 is TGTGCCAGCAGCGTCCGGGACAGGGGGTCTGGGGCCAACGTCCTGACTTTC. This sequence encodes CASSVRDRGSGANVLTF.

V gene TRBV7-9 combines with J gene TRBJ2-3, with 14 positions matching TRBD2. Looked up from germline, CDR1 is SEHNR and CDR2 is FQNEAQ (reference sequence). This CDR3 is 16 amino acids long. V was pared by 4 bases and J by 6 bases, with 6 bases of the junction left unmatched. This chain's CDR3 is CASSSTSGGGWDTQYF. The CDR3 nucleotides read TGTGCCAGCAGCTCGACTAGCGGGGGGGGTTGGGATACGCAGTATTTT. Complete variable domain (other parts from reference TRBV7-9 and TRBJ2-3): DTGVSQNPRHKITKRGQNVTFRCDPISEHNRLYWYRQTLGQGPEFLTYFQNEAQLEKSRLLSDRFSAERPKGSFSTLEIQRTEQGDSAMYLCASSSTSGGGWDTQYFGPGTRLTVL.

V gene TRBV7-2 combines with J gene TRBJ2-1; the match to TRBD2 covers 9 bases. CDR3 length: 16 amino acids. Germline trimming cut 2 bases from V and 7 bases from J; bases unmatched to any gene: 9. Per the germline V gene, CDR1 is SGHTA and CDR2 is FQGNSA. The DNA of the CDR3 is TGTGCCAGCAGCTTAATCAAGCGGGGGGTTCGAAATGAGCAGTTCTTC. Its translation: CASSLIKRGVRNEQFF.

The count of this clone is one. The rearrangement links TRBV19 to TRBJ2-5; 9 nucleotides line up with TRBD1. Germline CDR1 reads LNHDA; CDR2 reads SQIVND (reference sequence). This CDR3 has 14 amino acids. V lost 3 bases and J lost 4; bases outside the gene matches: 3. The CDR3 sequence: CASSMGTGPETQYF. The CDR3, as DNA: TGTGCCAGTAGTATGGGGACAGGGCCAGAGACCCAGTACTTC.

The CDR3 nucleotides read TGCGCCAGCAGCCAACTAGCAGATACGCAGTATTTT. It specifies CASSQLADTQYF. The J gene is TRBJ2-3, the V gene TRBV4-1; D not resolved. V was clipped by 2 bases and J by 4 bases, with 4 bases between them. Germline V lookup: CDR1 MGHRA, CDR2 YSYEKL. The CDR3 is made up of 12 amino acids.

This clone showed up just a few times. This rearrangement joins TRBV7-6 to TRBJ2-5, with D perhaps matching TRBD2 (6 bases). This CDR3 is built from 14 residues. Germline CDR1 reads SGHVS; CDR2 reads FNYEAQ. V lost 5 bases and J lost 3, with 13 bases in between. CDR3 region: CASSRDWGEETQYF. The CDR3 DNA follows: TGTGCCAGCAGCCGAGACTGGGGGGAAGAGACCCAGTACTTC.

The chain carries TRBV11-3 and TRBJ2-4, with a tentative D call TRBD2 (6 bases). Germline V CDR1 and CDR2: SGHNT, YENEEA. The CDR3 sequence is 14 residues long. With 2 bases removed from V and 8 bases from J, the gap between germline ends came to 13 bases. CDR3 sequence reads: CASSLQGSGDIQYF. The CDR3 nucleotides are TGTGCCAGCAGCTTACAGGGATCGGGGGACATTCAGTACTTC. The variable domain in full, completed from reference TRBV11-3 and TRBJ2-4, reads EAGVVQSPRYKIIEKKQPVAFWCNPISGHNTLYWYLQNLGQGPELLIRYENEEAVDDSQLPKDRFSAERLKGVDSTLKIQPAELGDSAVYLCASSLQGSGDIQYFGAGTRLSVL.

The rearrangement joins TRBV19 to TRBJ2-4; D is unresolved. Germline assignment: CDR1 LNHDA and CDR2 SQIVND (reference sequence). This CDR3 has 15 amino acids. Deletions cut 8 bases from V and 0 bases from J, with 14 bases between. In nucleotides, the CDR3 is TGTGCCAGTTGTTCGGCAGGCTTAGCCAAAAACATTCAGTACTTC. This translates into CASCSAGLAKNIQYF.

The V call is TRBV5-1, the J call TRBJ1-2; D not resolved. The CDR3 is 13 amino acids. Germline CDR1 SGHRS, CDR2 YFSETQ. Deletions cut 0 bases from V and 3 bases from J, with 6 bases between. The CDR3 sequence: CASSLGGYYGYTF. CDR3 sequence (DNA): TGCGCCAGCAGCTTGGGAGGGTACTATGGCTACACCTTC.

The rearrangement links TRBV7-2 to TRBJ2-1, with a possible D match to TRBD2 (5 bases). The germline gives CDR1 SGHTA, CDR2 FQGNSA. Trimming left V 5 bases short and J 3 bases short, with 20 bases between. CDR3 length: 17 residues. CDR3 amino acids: CASSLLLAQFGYNEQFF. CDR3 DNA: TGTGCCAGCAGCCTCCTGTTAGCGCAATTCGGCTACAATGAGCAGTTCTTC.